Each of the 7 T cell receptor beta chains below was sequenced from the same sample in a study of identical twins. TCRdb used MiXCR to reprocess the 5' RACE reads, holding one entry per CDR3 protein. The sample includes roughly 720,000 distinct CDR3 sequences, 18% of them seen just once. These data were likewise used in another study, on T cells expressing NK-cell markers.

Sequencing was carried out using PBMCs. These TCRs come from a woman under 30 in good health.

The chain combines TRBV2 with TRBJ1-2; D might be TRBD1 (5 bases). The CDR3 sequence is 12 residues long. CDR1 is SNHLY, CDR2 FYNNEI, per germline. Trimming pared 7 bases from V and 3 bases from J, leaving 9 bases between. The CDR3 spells CASNVGDYGYTF. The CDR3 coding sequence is TGTGCCAGCAATGTAGGGGACTATGGCTACACCTTC. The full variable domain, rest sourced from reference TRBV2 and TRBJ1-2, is EPEVTQTPSHQVTQMGQEVILRCVPISNHLYFYWYRQILGQKVEFLVSFYNNEISEKSEIFDDQFSVERPDGSNFTLKIRSTKLEDSAMYFCASNVGDYGYTFGSGTRLTVV.

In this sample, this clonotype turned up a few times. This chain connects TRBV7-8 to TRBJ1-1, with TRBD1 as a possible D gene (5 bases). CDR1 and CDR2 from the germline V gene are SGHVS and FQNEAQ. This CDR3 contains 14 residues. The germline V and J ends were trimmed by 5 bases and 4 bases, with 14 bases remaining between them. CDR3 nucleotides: TGTGCCAGCAGCCGATCGGAGGGGTCCACTGAAGCTTTCTTT. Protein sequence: CASSRSEGSTEAFF.

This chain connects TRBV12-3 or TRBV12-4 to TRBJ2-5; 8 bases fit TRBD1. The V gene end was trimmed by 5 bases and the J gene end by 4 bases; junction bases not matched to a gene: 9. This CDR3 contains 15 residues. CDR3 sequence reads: CASSPDRGSGETQYF. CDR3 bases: TGTGCCAGCAGTCCCGACAGGGGTTCCGGAGAGACCCAGTACTTC.

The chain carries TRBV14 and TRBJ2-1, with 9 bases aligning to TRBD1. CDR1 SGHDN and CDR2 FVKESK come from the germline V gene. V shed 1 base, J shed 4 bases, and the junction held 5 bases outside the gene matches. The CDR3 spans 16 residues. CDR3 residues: CASSQVQGASYNEQFF. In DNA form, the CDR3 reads TGTGCCAGCAGCCAAGTACAGGGGGCTAGTTACAATGAGCAGTTCTTC.

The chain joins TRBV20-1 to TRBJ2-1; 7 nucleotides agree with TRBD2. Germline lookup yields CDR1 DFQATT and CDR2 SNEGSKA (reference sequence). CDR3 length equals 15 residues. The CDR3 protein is CGSQAGGRPYNEQFF. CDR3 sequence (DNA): TGCGGTTCACAGGCGGGCGGGAGACCCTACAATGAGCAGTTCTTC.

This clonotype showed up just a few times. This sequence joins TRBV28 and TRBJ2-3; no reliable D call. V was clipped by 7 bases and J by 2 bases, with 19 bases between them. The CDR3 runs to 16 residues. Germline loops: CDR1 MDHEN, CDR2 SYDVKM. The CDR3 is CASTDPTEYSTDTQYF. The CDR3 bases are TGTGCCAGCACCGATCCGACGGAATACTCCACAGATACGCAGTATTTT.

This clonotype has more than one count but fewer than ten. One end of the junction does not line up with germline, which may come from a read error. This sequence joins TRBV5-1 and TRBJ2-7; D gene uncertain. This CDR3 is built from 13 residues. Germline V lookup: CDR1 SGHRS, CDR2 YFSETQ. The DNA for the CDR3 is TGCGCCAGCAGATTGGCAGCAGCCTACGAGCAGTACTTC. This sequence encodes CASRLAAAYEQYF.